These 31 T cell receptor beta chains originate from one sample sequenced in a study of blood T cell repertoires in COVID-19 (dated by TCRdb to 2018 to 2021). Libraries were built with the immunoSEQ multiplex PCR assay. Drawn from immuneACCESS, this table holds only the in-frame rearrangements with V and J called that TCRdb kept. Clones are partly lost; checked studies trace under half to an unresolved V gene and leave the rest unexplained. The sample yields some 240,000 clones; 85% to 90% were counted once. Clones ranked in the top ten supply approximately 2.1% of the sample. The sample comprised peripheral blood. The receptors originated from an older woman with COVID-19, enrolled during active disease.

The CDR3, as DNA: TGTGCCAGCAGTTTCGGGACAGGGTGGCCCATCCAAGAGACCCAGTACTTC. Protein product: CASSFGTGWPIQETQYF. The chain employs TRBV27 and TRBJ2-5, with 9 bases fitting TRBD1. Germline trimming cut 3 bases from V and 1 base from J; bases unmatched to any gene: 9. In germline, CDR1 is MNHEY, CDR2 SMNVEV (reference sequence). The CDR3 consists of 17 residues.

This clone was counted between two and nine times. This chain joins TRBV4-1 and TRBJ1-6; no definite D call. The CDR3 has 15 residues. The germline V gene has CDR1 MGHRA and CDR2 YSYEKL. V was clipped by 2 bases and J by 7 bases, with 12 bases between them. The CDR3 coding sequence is TGCGCCAGCAGCCAATTCGGTCGCATGAATTCACCCCTCCACTTT. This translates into CASSQFGRMNSPLHF.

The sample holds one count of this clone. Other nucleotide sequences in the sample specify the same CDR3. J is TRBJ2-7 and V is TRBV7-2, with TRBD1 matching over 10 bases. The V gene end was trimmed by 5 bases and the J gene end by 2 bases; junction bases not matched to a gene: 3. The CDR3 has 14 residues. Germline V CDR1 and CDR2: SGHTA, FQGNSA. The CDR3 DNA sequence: TGTGCCAGCAGCCTAGGGACAGGGGCCTACGAGCAGTACTTC. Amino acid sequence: CASSLGTGAYEQYF. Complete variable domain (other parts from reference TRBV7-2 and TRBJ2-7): GAGVSQSPSNKVTEKGKDVELRCDPISGHTALYWYRQSLGQGLEFLIYFQGNSAPDKSGLPSDRFSAERTGGSVSTLTIQRTQQEDSAVYLCASSLGTGAYEQYFGPGTRLTVT.

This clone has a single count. The CDR3 reads CASSLLGTGNQPQHF. The CDR3 DNA follows: TGTGCCAGCAGCTTGTTGGGGACTGGCAATCAGCCCCAGCATTTT. The chain employs TRBV5-8 and TRBJ1-5; D is possibly TRBD1 (5 bases). Germline CDR1 is SGHTS and CDR2 is YDEGEE. CDR3 size: 15 residues. With 1 base removed from V and 2 bases from J, the gap between germline ends came to 10 bases.

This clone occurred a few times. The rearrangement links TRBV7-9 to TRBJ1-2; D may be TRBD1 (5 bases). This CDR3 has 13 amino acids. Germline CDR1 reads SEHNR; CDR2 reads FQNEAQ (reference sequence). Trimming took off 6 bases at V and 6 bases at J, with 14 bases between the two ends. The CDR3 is CASRPGGEDGYTF. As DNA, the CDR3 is TGTGCCAGCAGACCCGGGGGGGAGGATGGCTACACCTTC.

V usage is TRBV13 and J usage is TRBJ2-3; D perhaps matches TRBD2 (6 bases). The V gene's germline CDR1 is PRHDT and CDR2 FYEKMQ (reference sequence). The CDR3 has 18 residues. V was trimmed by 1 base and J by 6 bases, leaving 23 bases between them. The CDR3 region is CASSLEVRGPSDTDTQYF. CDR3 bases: TGTGCCAGCAGCTTAGAAGTAAGAGGGCCTAGCGACACGGATACGCAGTATTTT.

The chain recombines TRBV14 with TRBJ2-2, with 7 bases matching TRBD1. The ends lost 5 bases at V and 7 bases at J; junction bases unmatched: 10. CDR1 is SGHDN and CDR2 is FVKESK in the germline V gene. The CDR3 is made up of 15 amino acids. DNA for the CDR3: TGTGCCAGCAGCTTACAACAGGGGTTAGGCGGGGAGCTGTTTTTT. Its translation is CASSLQQGLGGELFF.

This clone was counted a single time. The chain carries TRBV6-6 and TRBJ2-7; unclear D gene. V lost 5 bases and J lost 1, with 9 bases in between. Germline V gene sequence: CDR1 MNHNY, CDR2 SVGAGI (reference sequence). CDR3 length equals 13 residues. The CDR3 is CASSLGRSYEQYF. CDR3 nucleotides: TGTGCCAGCAGTCTGGGCAGATCCTACGAGCAGTACTTC.

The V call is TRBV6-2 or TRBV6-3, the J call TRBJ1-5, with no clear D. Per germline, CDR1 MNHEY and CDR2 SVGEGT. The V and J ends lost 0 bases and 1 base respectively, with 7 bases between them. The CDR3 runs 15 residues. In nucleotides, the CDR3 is TGTGCCAGCAGTTACTCGGGGAGAAGCAATCAGCCCCAGCATTTT. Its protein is CASSYSGRSNQPQHF.

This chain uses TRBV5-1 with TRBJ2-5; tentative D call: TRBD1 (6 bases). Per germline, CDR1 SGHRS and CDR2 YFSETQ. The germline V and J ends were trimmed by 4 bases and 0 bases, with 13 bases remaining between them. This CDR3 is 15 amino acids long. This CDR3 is CASSRTGQNQETQYF. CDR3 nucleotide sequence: TGCGCCAGCAGCCGAACAGGGCAAAACCAAGAGACCCAGTACTTC.

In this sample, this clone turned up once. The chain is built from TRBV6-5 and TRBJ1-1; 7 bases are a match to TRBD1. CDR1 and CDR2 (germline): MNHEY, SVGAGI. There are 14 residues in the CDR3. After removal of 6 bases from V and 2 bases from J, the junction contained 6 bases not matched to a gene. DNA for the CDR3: TGTGCCAGCAGCGGAGACAGGGACAACACTGAAGCTTTCTTT. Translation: CASSGDRDNTEAFF.

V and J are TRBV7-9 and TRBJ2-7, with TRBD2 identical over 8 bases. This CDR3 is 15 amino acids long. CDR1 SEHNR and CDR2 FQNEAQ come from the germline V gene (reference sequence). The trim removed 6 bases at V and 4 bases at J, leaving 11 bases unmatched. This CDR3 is CASSPRGGRGYEQYF. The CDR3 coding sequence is TGTGCCAGCAGTCCCCGGGGGGGGCGCGGGTACGAGCAGTACTTC.

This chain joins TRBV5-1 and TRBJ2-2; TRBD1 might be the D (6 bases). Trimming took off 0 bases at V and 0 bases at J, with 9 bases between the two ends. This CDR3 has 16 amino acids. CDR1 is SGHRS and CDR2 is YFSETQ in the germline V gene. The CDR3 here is CASSLDGQTNTGELFF. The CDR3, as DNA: TGCGCCAGCAGCTTGGACGGACAGACGAACACCGGGGAGCTGTTTTTT.

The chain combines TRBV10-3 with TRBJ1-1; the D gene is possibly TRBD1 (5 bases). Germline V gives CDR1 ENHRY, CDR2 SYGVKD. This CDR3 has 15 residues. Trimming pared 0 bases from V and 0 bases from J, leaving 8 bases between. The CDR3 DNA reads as TGTGCCATCAGTGAGTCAGGACACATGAACACTGAAGCTTTCTTT. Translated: CAISESGHMNTEAFF.

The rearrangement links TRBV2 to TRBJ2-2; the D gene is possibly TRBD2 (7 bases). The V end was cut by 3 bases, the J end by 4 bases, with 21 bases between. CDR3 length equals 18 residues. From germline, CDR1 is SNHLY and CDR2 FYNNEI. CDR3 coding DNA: TGTGCCAGCAGTGACGCACTTAGGCGGGGGCGGGGCACCGGGGAGCTGTTTTTT. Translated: CASSDALRRGRGTGELFF.

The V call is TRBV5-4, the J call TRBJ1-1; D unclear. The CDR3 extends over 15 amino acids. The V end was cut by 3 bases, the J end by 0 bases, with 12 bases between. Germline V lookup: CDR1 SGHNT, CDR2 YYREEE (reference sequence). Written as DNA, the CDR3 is TGTGCCAGCAGCTCCCGAGACCGGGTGAACACTGAAGCTTTCTTT. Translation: CASSSRDRVNTEAFF.

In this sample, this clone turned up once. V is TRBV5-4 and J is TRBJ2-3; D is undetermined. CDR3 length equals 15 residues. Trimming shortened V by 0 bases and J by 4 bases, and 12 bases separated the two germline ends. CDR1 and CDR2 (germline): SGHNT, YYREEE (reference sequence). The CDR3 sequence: CASSLVTGVADTQYF. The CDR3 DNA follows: TGTGCCAGCAGCTTGGTTACCGGAGTCGCAGATACGCAGTATTTT. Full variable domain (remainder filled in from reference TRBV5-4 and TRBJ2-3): ETGVTQSPTHLIKTRGQQVTLRCSSQSGHNTVSWYQQALGQGPQFIFQYYREEENGRGNFPPRFSGLQFPNYSSELNVNALELDDSALYLCASSLVTGVADTQYFGPGTRLTVL.

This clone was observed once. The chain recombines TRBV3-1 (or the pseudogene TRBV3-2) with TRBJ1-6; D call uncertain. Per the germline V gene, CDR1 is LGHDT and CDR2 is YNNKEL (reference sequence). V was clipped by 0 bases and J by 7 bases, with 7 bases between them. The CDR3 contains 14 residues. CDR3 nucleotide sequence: TGTGCCAGCAGCCAAGAGACACCCAATTCACCCCTCCACTTT. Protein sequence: CASSQETPNSPLHF.

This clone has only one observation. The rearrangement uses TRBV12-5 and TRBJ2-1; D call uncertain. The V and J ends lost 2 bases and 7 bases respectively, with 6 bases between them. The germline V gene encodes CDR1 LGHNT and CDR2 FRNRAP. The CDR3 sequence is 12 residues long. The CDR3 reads CASGLTRNEQFF. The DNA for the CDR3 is TGTGCTAGTGGTTTGACCCGGAATGAGCAGTTCTTC.

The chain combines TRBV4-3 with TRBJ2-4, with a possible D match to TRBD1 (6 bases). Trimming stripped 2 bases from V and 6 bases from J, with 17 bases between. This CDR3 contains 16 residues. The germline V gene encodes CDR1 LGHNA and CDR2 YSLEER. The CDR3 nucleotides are TGCGCCAGCAGCCAAAGCCGGGGAAGGGGGTTAAACATTCAGTACTTC. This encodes CASSQSRGRGLNIQYF.

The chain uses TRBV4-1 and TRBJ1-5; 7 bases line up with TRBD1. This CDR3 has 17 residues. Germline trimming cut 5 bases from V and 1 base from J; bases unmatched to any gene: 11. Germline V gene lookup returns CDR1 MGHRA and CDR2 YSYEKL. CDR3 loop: CASSAGTGEISNQPQHF. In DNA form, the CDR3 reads TGCGCCAGCAGCGCCGGCACAGGGGAAATCAGCAATCAGCCCCAGCATTTT.

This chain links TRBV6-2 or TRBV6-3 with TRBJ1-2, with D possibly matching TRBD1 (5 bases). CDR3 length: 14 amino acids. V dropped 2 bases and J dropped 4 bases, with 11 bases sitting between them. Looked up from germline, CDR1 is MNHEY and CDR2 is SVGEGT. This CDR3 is CASSYVGGTYGYTF. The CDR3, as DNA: TGTGCCAGCAGTTACGTCGGGGGAACCTATGGCTACACCTTC.

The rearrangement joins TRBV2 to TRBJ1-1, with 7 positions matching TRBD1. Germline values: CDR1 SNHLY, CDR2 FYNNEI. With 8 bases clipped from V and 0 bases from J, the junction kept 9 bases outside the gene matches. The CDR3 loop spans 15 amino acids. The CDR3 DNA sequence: TGTGCCAGCCCGGGACAGCCAAACATGAACACTGAAGCTTTCTTT. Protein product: CASPGQPNMNTEAFF. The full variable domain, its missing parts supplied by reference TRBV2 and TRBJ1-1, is EPEVTQTPSHQVTQMGQEVILRCVPISNHLYFYWYRQILGQKVEFLVSFYNNEISEKSEIFDDQFSVERPDGSNFTLKIRSTKLEDSAMYFCASPGQPNMNTEAFFGQGTRLTVV.

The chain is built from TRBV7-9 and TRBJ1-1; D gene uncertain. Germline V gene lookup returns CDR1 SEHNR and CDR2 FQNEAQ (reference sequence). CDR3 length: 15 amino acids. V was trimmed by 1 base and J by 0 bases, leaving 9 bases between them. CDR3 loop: CASSLGRFMNTEAFF. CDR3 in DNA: TGTGCCAGCAGCTTAGGGAGGTTCATGAACACTGAAGCTTTCTTT.

The CDR3 spells CASSFFAGGEETQYF. CDR3 DNA sequence: TGTGCCAGCAGCTTTTTTGCAGGGGGCGAAGAGACCCAGTACTTC. V usage is TRBV5-8 and J usage is TRBJ2-5; the match to TRBD1 covers 8 bases. CDR1 and CDR2 (germline): SGHTS, YDEGEE. Trimming took 2 bases from V and 3 from J; bases not matched to a gene: 6. The CDR3 covers 15 residues. The complete variable domain, with remaining parts taken from reference TRBV5-8 and TRBJ2-5, reads EAGVTQSPTHLIKTRGQQATLRCSPISGHTSVYWYQQALGLGLQFLLWYDEGEERNRGNFPPRFSGRQFPNYSSELNVNALELEDSALYLCASSFFAGGEETQYFGPGTRLLVL.

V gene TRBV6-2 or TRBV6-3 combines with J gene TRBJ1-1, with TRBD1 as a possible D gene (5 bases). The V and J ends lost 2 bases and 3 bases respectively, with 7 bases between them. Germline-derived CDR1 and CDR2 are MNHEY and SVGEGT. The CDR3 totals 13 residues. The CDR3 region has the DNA TGTGCCAGCAGTTACAGGGGTGACACTGAAGCTTTCTTT. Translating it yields CASSYRGDTEAFF.

Here the CDR3 DNA reads TGTGCCAGCAGTTACTCGCCCGGGACAGGGAACTATGGCTACACCTTC. Translation gives CASSYSPGTGNYGYTF. The genes are TRBV6-5 and TRBJ1-2; 9 nucleotides line up with TRBD1. The V gene's germline CDR1 is MNHEY and CDR2 SVGAGI. The CDR3 is made up of 16 amino acids. V was pared by 0 bases and J by 2 bases, with 4 bases of the junction left unmatched.

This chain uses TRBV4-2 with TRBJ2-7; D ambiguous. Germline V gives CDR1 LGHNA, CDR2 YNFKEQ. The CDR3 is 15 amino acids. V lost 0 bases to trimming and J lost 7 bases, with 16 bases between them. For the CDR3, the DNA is TGTGCCAGCAGCCAAGAATCCCAGCGACCTTTGGAGCAGTACTTC. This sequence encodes CASSQESQRPLEQYF.

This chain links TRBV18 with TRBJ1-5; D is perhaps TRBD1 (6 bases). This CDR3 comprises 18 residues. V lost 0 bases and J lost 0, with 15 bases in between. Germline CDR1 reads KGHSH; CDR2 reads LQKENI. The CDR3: CASSPPGTGMGSNQPQHF. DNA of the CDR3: TGTGCCAGCTCACCACCGGGAACAGGGATGGGTAGCAATCAGCCCCAGCATTTT.

The CDR3 DNA is TGTGCCAGTAGACTACAGGGCGGGGGTAACACTGAAGCTTTCTTT. Translated, it gives CASRLQGGGNTEAFF. The chain carries TRBV19 and TRBJ1-1, with D possibly matching TRBD1 (6 bases). CDR3 length: 15 amino acids. V shed 6 bases and J shed 2 bases, with 16 bases lying between them. CDR1 LNHDA and CDR2 SQIVND come from the germline V gene (reference sequence).

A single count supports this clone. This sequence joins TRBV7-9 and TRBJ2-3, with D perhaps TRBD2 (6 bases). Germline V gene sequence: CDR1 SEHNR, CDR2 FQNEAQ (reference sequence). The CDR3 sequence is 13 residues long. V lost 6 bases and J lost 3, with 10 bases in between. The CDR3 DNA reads TGTGCCAGCAGACTAGCAAGTACAGATACGCAGTATTTT. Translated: CASRLASTDTQYF.